The T cell receptor beta chain described here comes from a study of blood T cells in healthy people across ages. A note on this clonotype: The antigen remains unidentified. The junction shows a germline mismatch at one end, possibly a read error.

Germline V gene lookup returns CDR1 SGHRS and CDR2 YFSETQ. This CDR3 comprises 12 residues. Notes on the study in general: It was not possible, with unsorted PBMCs, to conclusively compare naive and antigen-experienced cells.

Primed by a sample-barcoded 5' primer and a J-beta primer mix, a second PCR proceeded for roughly 6 to 12 cycles. Tags on each cDNA molecule came from a template-switch adaptor with 12 random nucleotides. One entry per CDR3 protein, called by TCRdb with MiXCR from the 5' RACE reads. The table has about 2 million distinct CDR3 sequences, roughly 52% seen once. The TCR sequence derives from a woman between 35 and 50 years old in good health. The chain combines TRBV5-1 with TRBJ2-1; D perhaps matches TRBD2 (5 bases). Source material: blood. The CDR3 bases are TGCGCCATCAGCGAGGGTATGAATGAGCAGTTCTTC. Translated: CAISEGMNEQFF.